This T cell receptor beta chain was captured by sequencing in a study of regulatory T cells in long-lasting Graves disease. Regarding time point: persistent/refractory GD, antithyroid drugs over 5 years with positive TRAb. The TCR library used RNA extracted from PBMCs. The germline V and J ends were trimmed by 2 bases and 2 bases, with 13 bases remaining between them. CDR3 length: 15 residues. Germline V CDR1 and CDR2: SGHTA, FQGTGA. Both iRepertoire HTBI primers and Arm-PCR of CDR3 regions were used to build the TCR beta libraries. From the multiplex PCR reads, TCRdb called clonotypes with MiXCR, one entry per CDR3 protein. The profile shows 400,000 to 500,000 distinct CDR3 sequences, around 20% of them singletons.

The material sequenced was peripheral blood mononuclear cells (PBMCs), taken when the disease was refractory, from a patient treated with antithyroid drugs. This sequence was found in a female donor with Graves disease. The chain uses TRBV7-3 and TRBJ2-7; the D gene is possibly TRBD1 (6 bases). The CDR3 loop reads CASSLVRDTAYEQYF. Here the CDR3 DNA reads TGTGCCAGCAGCTTAGTCCGGGACACCGCCTACGAGCAGTACTTC.